This T cell receptor (beta chain) was retrieved from a study of Ad26.COV2.S vaccination and SARS-CoV-2 variants. The CDR3 is 16 amino acids. Per the germline V gene, CDR1 is SEHNR and CDR2 is FQNEAQ (reference sequence). V dropped 2 bases and J dropped 3 bases, with 14 bases sitting between them. Treatment reported: around 19 received Ad26.COV2.S at low or high dose, single or two shots; about 5 received placebo; per-sample allocation not given. Collection of samples fell on day 63 after the first vaccine or placebo injection. Only in-frame clones appear in the TCRdb table, and some are missing; sequencing was by immunoSEQ multiplex PCR. The sample shows 300,000 to 350,000 clones, more than 70% of them seen only once.

The rearrangement uses TRBV7-9 and TRBJ1-3, with D possibly being TRBD1 (5 bases). Sequencing used peripheral blood, obtained in a trial of Ad26.COV2.S vaccine versus placebo. This TCR was sampled from a person between 18 and 59 years old who received the Ad26.COV2.S COVID-19 vaccine or a placebo. As DNA, the CDR3 is TGTGCCAGCAGCTTAACTCTCGGGGGATATGGAAACACCATATATTTT. Amino acid sequence: CASSLTLGGYGNTIYF.